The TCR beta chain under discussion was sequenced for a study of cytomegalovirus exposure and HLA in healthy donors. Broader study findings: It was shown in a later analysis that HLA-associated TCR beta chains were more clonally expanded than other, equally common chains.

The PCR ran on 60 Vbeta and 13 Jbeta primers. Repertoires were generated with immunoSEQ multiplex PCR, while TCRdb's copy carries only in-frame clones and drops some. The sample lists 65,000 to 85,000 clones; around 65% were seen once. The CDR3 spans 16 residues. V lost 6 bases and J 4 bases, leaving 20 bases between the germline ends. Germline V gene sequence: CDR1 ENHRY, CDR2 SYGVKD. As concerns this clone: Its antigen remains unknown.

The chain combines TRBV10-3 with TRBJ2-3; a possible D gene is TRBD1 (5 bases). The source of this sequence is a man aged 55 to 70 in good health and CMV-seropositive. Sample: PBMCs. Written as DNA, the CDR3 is TGTGCCATCAGCAGATTAGTGCAGGGTATGGCAGATACGCAGTATTTT. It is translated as CAISRLVQGMADTQYF.